The T cell receptor (beta chain) under discussion was sequenced for a study of blood T cell repertoires in COVID-19. Trimming stripped 7 bases from V and 3 bases from J, with 13 bases between. CDR1 and CDR2 from the germline V gene are SGDLS and YYNGEE. The CDR3 is 13 residues long. As originally analysed: How many nucleated cells were present was estimated from reference gene primer amplification. Measured with immunoSEQ multiplex PCR; TCRdb has only the in-frame clones, and not every one. V and J calls and clone size are copied from that table; D and trimming were computed from the DNA. Seen here are about 180,000 clones, approximately 89% observed once, and the top ten hold about 4%.

This sequence joins TRBV9 and TRBJ2-5, with a possible D match to TRBD2 (6 bases). The TCR originated in a woman younger than 45 with acute or convalescent COVID-19. Material for sequencing was peripheral blood. DNA of the CDR3: TGTGCCAGCTCCGGCGGGATGGAAGAGACCCAGTACTTC. Translation gives CASSGGMEETQYF. The full variable domain, in which reference TRBV9 and TRBJ2-5 provide the parts outside the CDR3, is DSGVTQTPKHLITATGQRVTLRCSPRSGDLSVYWYQQSLDQGLQFLIQYYNGEERAKGNILERFSAQQFPDLHSELNLSSLELGDSALYFCASSGGMEETQYFGPGTRLLVL.